The T cell receptor beta chain under discussion was sequenced for a study of technical replicates of blood from a handful of donors. This CDR3 is 13 amino acids long. Trimming took off 2 bases at V and 3 bases at J, with 5 bases between the two ends. Germline-derived CDR1 and CDR2 are MNHEY and SMNVEV (reference sequence). Some clones are missing from TCRdb's copy, which holds only in-frame ones; the method was immunoSEQ multiplex PCR. The sample has roughly 80,000 clones, about 89% seen once; the top ten hold roughly 0.38%. V and J are TRBV27 and TRBJ1-5; D not certain. The TCR comes from a human donor in good health. Sequenced: T cells isolated from PBMCs. The CDR3 loop is CASSLQFNQPQHF. The CDR3 DNA follows: TGTGCCAGCAGTTTACAGTTCAATCAGCCCCAGCATTTT.